The 22 T cell receptor beta chains below were found in one sample sequenced in a study of T cell responses to AZD1222 COVID-19 vaccine. Generated by immunoSEQ multiplex PCR, the TCRdb table keeps only in-frame clones and is missing some. Of roughly 100,000 clones in the sample, approximately 91% were seen once. Sequenced here: peripheral blood, sampled 28 days after the second AZD1222 dose. These receptors all come from an adult who received the AZD1222 COVID-19 vaccine.

CDR3 loop: CASSQGPLAGPQYF. CDR3 nucleotide sequence: TGCGCCAGCAGCCAAGGCCCACTAGCGGGACCGCAGTATTTT. The V gene is TRBV4-1, the J gene TRBJ2-3; 10 bases agree with TRBD2. This CDR3 spans 14 amino acids. From germline, CDR1 is MGHRA and CDR2 YSYEKL. The junction had 5 bases not matched to a gene; V was cut back by 1 base and J by 10 bases.

The V call is TRBV29-1, the J call TRBJ1-1, with a weak D call TRBD1 (5 bases). The length of the CDR3 is 13 residues. The germline gives CDR1 SQVTM, CDR2 ANQGSEA. The germline V and J ends were trimmed by 4 bases and 5 bases, with 14 bases remaining between them. CDR3 sequence: CSVVEGRWTEAFF. CDR3 sequence (DNA): TGCAGCGTTGTGGAGGGACGGTGGACTGAAGCTTTCTTT.

The chain employs TRBV6-6 and TRBJ2-7; possibly TRBD1 for D (7 bases). Germline-derived CDR1 and CDR2 are MNHNY and SVGAGI (reference sequence). The length of the CDR3 is 14 residues. The germline V and J ends were trimmed by 7 bases and 5 bases, with 18 bases remaining between them. The CDR3 region has the DNA TGTGCCAGCACCTCGACAGGGAGGTTCCACGAGCAGTACTTC. Residues: CASTSTGRFHEQYF.

A single count supports this clone. The CDR3 here is CASDLTGYGYTF. The CDR3 DNA reads TGTGCCAGCGACTTGACAGGTTATGGCTACACCTTC. J is TRBJ1-2 and V is TRBV6-5; TRBD1 is a possible D gene (6 bases). Germline values: CDR1 MNHEY, CDR2 SVGAGI. The CDR3 is made up of 12 amino acids. Trimming took 8 bases from V and 5 from J, leaving 12 bases between them.

This clone appeared a single time. This chain uses TRBV5-6 with TRBJ2-5, with D tentatively TRBD2 (6 bases). V lost 2 bases and J lost 7, with 21 bases in between. The CDR3 totals 16 residues. Looked up from germline, CDR1 is SGHDT and CDR2 is YYEEEE. Here the CDR3 reads CASSLTGRRVRVTQYF. CDR3 nucleotides: TGTGCCAGCAGCTTAACGGGCCGGAGGGTTAGGGTGACCCAGTACTTC. Full variable domain (rest looked up from reference TRBV5-6 and TRBJ2-5): DAGVTQSPTHLIKTRGQQVTLRCSPKSGHDTVSWYQQALGQGPQFIFQYYEEEERQRGNFPDRFSGHQFPNYSSELNVNALLLGDSALYLCASSLTGRRVRVTQYFGPGTRLLVL.

This clone has more than one count but fewer than ten. The gene calls are TRBV15 and TRBJ1-1, with no clear D. The ends were cut back, 1 base at V and 1 base at J, with 7 bases in the middle. This CDR3 contains 14 residues. Germline V CDR1 and CDR2: LNHNV, YYDKDF (reference sequence). The CDR3: CATSRGRRNTEAFF. The CDR3 nucleotides read TGTGCCACCAGCAGAGGACGGAGGAACACTGAAGCTTTCTTT.

V and J are TRBV5-8 and TRBJ1-5; TRBD1 might be the D (5 bases). V lost 4 bases to trimming and J lost 0 bases, with 11 bases between them. Germline lookup yields CDR1 SGHTS and CDR2 YDEGEE. CDR3 length equals 15 residues. The CDR3 bases are TGTGCCAGCAGCCGGCTAAGGGGTAGCAATCAGCCCCAGCATTTT. Translating it yields CASSRLRGSNQPQHF.

The gene calls are TRBV10-3 and TRBJ2-1; D is unresolved. Per germline, CDR1 ENHRY and CDR2 SYGVKD. The CDR3 is 15 amino acids. Trimming took off 3 bases at V and 4 bases at J, with 13 bases between the two ends. CDR3 DNA sequence: TGTGCCATCAGTGATTTGGCGGAGACGTACAATGAGCAGTTCTTC. Protein: CAISDLAETYNEQFF.

The chain couples TRBV2 to TRBJ1-4, with D uncertain. The CDR3 length is 14 residues. The V gene's germline CDR1 is SNHLY and CDR2 FYNNEI. Trimming shortened V by 6 bases and J by 0 bases, and 8 bases separated the two germline ends. The CDR3 DNA reads as TGTGCCAGCAGGACCGAAGCAACTAATGAAAAACTGTTTTTT. It translates to CASRTEATNEKLFF. The full variable domain, rest sourced from reference TRBV2 and TRBJ1-4, is EPEVTQTPSHQVTQMGQEVILRCVPISNHLYFYWYRQILGQKVEFLVSFYNNEISEKSEIFDDQFSVERPDGSNFTLKIRSTKLEDSAMYFCASRTEATNEKLFFGSGTQLSVL.

The chain recombines TRBV6-5 with TRBJ2-5; 8 bases line up with TRBD1. The V gene end was trimmed by 6 bases and the J gene end by 5 bases; junction bases not matched to a gene: 5. There are 13 residues in the CDR3. The germline V gene has CDR1 MNHEY and CDR2 SVGAGI. CDR3 DNA sequence: TGTGCCAGCAGGTCGACAGGGGTGGAGACCCAGTACTTC. It codes for CASRSTGVETQYF.

The rearrangement joins TRBV6-5 to TRBJ2-2, with 8 bases lining up with TRBD1. This CDR3 contains 15 residues. J lost 3 bases, V lost 5 bases, and 5 bases had no gene match. The germline V gene encodes CDR1 MNHEY and CDR2 SVGAGI. In nucleotides, the CDR3 is TGTGCCAGCAGTCCGGACAGGGTAGACACCGGGGAGCTGTTTTTT. It yields the protein CASSPDRVDTGELFF.

This clone was detected a few times. This chain uses TRBV27 with TRBJ2-1; D is unresolved. Trimming stripped 6 bases from V and 0 bases from J, with 6 bases between. The CDR3 contains 13 residues. The V gene's germline CDR1 is MNHEY and CDR2 SMNVEV (reference sequence). The CDR3 spells CASRGSSYNEQFF. DNA for the CDR3: TGTGCCAGCAGGGGAAGCTCCTACAATGAGCAGTTCTTC.

The chain carries TRBV21-1 and TRBJ2-7. TRBV21-1 is termed a pseudogene. This CDR3 spans 8 amino acids. The DNA of the CDR3 is TGTGCCAGCAGCATGACCCTCTTC. This gives the protein CASSMTLF.

The rearrangement joins TRBV11-2 to TRBJ2-1; D may match TRBD1 or TRBD2 (5 bases each). The V gene lost 5 bases and the J gene lost 0 bases, with 11 bases spanning the gap. The CDR3 length is 15 residues. Germline-derived CDR1 and CDR2 are SGHAT and FQNNGV. CDR3 residues: CASSPGTSSYNEQFF. DNA for the CDR3: TGTGCCAGCAGCCCAGGGACGAGCTCCTACAATGAGCAGTTCTTC.

This clone has a handful of counts. The chain combines TRBV9 with TRBJ2-7, with 8 nucleotides matching TRBD2. The CDR3 has 17 amino acids. Germline CDR1 and CDR2: SGDLS and YYNGEE. After removal of 0 bases from V and 3 bases from J, the junction contained 11 bases not matched to a gene. The CDR3 protein is CASSVGEREIGIYEQYF. The CDR3 nucleotides read TGTGCCAGCAGCGTAGGCGAGCGGGAGATAGGGATCTACGAGCAGTACTTC.

The chain uses TRBV7-3 and TRBJ2-6; D not resolved. V gave up 1 base and J gave up 0 bases, with 4 bases separating them. CDR1 and CDR2 (germline): SGHTA, FQGTGA. The CDR3 spans 15 residues. The CDR3 reads CASSLIDSGANVLTF. The CDR3 DNA follows: TGTGCCAGCAGCTTAATTGACTCTGGGGCCAACGTCCTGACTTTC.

A single count supports this clone. V gene TRBV19 combines with J gene TRBJ2-3; D might be TRBD2 (5 bases). Trimming stripped 4 bases from V and 2 bases from J, with 10 bases between. Per germline, CDR1 LNHDA and CDR2 SQIVND (reference sequence). CDR3 length equals 14 residues. CDR3 bases: TGTGCCAGTAGTACACCGGGGTACACAGATACGCAGTATTTT. Its protein is CASSTPGYTDTQYF.

The V call is TRBV30, the J call TRBJ1-1; 8 bases map to TRBD1. Germline V lookup: CDR1 GTSNPN, CDR2 SVGIG (reference sequence). The CDR3 totals 15 residues. J lost 3 bases, V lost 1 base, and 7 bases had no gene match. This chain's CDR3 is CAWSDQGAQDTEAFF. For the CDR3, the DNA is TGTGCCTGGAGTGACCAGGGGGCGCAGGACACTGAAGCTTTCTTT.

This clone was seen once. The V gene is TRBV19, the J gene TRBJ2-1; maybe TRBD2 (5 bases). V was pared by 3 bases and J by 8 bases, with 17 bases between. This CDR3 has 15 amino acids. The germline V gene encodes CDR1 LNHDA and CDR2 SQIVND (reference sequence). For the CDR3, the DNA is TGTGCCAGTAGTATTGGGGTTCCCGGGGTGGATGAGCAGTTCTTC. Translation: CASSIGVPGVDEQFF.

The chain carries TRBV5-5 and TRBJ1-3; D might be TRBD1 (5 bases). Germline V gene data show CDR1 as SGHKS and CDR2 as YYEKEE (reference sequence). Trimming took 0 bases from V and 2 from J, leaving 6 bases between them. The CDR3 loop spans 14 amino acids. CDR3 in amino acids: CASSLGGAGNTIYF. CDR3 nucleotides: TGTGCCAGCAGCTTGGGAGGGGCTGGAAACACCATATATTTT.

The chain is built from TRBV18 and TRBJ1-1; D perhaps matches TRBD1 (5 bases). Germline-derived CDR1 and CDR2 are KGHSH and LQKENI. The CDR3 loop spans 15 amino acids. Trimming cost V 2 bases and J 7 bases, with 17 bases left between them. The CDR3: CASSPGTEPGREAFF. The DNA of the CDR3 is TGTGCCAGCTCACCAGGGACGGAACCCGGGCGTGAAGCTTTCTTT.

This chain joins TRBV9 and TRBJ2-7; 7 nucleotides match TRBD1. CDR1 SGDLS and CDR2 YYNGEE come from the germline V gene. The V gene end was trimmed by 3 bases and the J gene end by 0 bases; junction bases not matched to a gene: 3. This CDR3 has 14 residues. The CDR3 DNA reads TGTGCCAGCAGCGAGGGGACAGACTCCTACGAGCAGTACTTC. It encodes CASSEGTDSYEQYF.